This TCR beta chain was identified during a study of a mutant IDH1 vaccine in newly diagnosed glioma (dated by TCRdb to the early 2020s). Regarding the study in general: Patients were given eight vaccinations, in weeks 1, 3, 5, 7, 11, 15, 19 and 23, which matched visits V03 through V10. In the chemotherapy-containing groups, vaccination started alongside temozolomide cycles, whereas in patients who had radiotherapy alone it started 4-6 weeks after radiotherapy. Of the approximately 35 treated patients, 62.5% were male and approximately 38% were female, and a mean age of about 37 years was recorded. Before enrollment, patients had received standard therapy of radiotherapy alone, temozolomide alone, or radiochemotherapy with temozolomide; most received the combination. Peripheral blood was collected at six visits: V03 (baseline), V05, V07, V10, V12 and V13. Longitudinal TCRB deep sequencing was done for about two dozen treated patients, wherever samples were available for exploratory analyses. The paper as a whole reports these results and caveats: Vaccine-induced immune responses across multiple MHC alleles were detected in 80% to 95% of patients. The authors stated that sample limitations prevented analyses of patient blood samples from being reproduced. Pseudoprogression appeared unrelated to alterations in the top peripheral T cell clonotypes detected by TCRB sequencing. Availability determined which PBMC samples were chosen for TCRB deep sequencing.

The germline V gene sets CDR1 to SNHLY and CDR2 to FYNNEI. V is clipped by 4 bases and J by 5 bases, and the sequence between their germline boundaries is 9 bases long. Spanning cysteine to phenylalanine, the CDR3 consists of 13 amino acids. Here the CDR3 DNA is all that survives: 39 bases in frame from base 1. The sample's time point label is to be understood as: week 11, during vaccination. Each vaccine dose, consisting of 300 ug of a 20-mer mutant IDH1 peptide in Montanide, was administered subcutaneously with topical imiquimod. All donors had newly diagnosed IDH1-mutant astrocytomas of WHO grade 3 or 4 that showed loss of nuclear ATRX. The samples were drawn from NOA16, a multicentre, single-arm, open-label phase I trial in Germany that tested a mutant IDH1 peptide vaccine in humans for the first time. The DNeasy Blood and Tissue Kit was used to extract genomic DNA from EDTA blood for TCRB sequencing.

A remark on this clone: Its antigen has not been determined. Base qualities are missing; no much larger clone stands one base away.

The protocol used for the library was the immunoSEQ multiplex PCR assay. The hsTCRB Kit was used according to the manufacturer's protocol to amplify rearranged TCR beta chain sequences. TCRB libraries were sequenced on an Illumina MiSeq. The original methods were these. Demultiplexing, trimming and gene mapping were performed with the kit vendor's proprietary platform. TCRdb limited this immuneACCESS table to in-frame rearrangements with V and J called. A share of clones is missing; checked studies link under half to unresolved V genes, and the rest is unexplained. V and J calls and clone size are as listed in that table; D and trimming were resolved from the DNA. The sample includes over 55,000 clones, with roughly 80% observed a single time. The ten most abundant clones make up about 3.8% of the sample.

Sequencing was performed on PBMCs, taken from a glioma patient whose treatment included an IDH1 peptide vaccine. The chain couples TRBV2 to TRBJ1-5; the D region possibly corresponds to TRBD1 (6 bases align). The receptor's source is a young man with glioma. The bases are TGTGCCAGCAGTGTAGGGGGGGATCAGCCCCAGCATTTT. This sequence encodes CASSVGGDQPQHF.